The source of this T cell receptor beta chain is a study of blood T cell repertoires in COVID-19. Study-level background: Acute and convalescent COVID-19 specimens originated in the United States, Italy and Spain. In each case, the material was cDNA or gDNA derived from T cells, B-cell-depleted T cells, or PBMCs.

Methods used by the authors: It was from reference gene primer amplification that nucleated cell counts were estimated. The method was immunoSEQ multiplex PCR; TCRdb's version includes in-frame clones alone and lacks a portion of them. V, J and clone size are those of that table, while D and trimming were read from the DNA. Of fewer than 400,000 clones in the sample, around 83% were seen once. Germline V lookup: CDR1 MRHNA, CDR2 SNTAGT. The CDR3 extends over 14 amino acids. V lost 0 bases to trimming and J lost 0 bases, with 3 bases between them. This clone was counted between two and nine times. The chain combines TRBV6-4 with TRBJ1-3, with D unresolved. This receptor was taken from a man aged 25-45 years with active or convalescent COVID-19. The sequenced sample was peripheral blood. In DNA form, the CDR3 reads TGTGCCAGCAGTGACTCGTACTCTGGAAACACCATATATTTT. Translation gives CASSDSYSGNTIYF.